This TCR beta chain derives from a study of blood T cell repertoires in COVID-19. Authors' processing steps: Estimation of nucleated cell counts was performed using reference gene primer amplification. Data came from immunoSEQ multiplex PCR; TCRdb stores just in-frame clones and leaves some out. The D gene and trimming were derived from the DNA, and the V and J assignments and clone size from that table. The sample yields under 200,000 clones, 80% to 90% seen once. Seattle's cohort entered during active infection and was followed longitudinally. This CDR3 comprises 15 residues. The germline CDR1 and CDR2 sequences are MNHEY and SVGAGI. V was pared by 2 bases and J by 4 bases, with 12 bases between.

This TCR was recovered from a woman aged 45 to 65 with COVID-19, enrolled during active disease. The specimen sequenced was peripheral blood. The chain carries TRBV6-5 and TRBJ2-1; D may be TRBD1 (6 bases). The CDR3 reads CASSYLQGSYNEQFF. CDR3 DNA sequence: TGTGCCAGCAGTTACCTACAGGGTTCGTACAATGAGCAGTTCTTC.